This T cell receptor (beta chain) is from a study of post-analysis software for immune sequencing data. As for this clonotype: No antigen is known for it.

CDR3 length equals 12 residues. CDR1 and CDR2 (germline): SEHNR, FQNEAQ (reference sequence). Between the trimmed V and J ends, which lost 3 bases and 3 bases, there was a span of 6 bases. Unique molecular identifiers featured in each of the TCR beta cDNA libraries. TCRdb re-called the PCR reads through MiXCR, storing one row per CDR3 protein. The sample shows 350,000 to 500,000 distinct CDR3 sequences, about 40% of them seen only once. The study's findings and limits: Strong co-clustering by F measure was seen for same-batch samples. TRBV5-6, TRBV5-1 and TRBV20-1 were among a few TRBV segments more frequent in patients than controls.

V is TRBV7-9 and J is TRBJ2-7; unclear D gene. Sequenced sample: blood. The sequence was collected from a girl under 10 years old with multiple sclerosis. The CDR3 nucleotides are TGTGCCAGCAGCTTTAGTATCTACGAGCAGTACTTC. This sequence encodes CASSFSIYEQYF.